This is a list of T cell receptor beta chains from one sample in a study of technical replicates of blood from several donors. The method was immunoSEQ multiplex PCR; TCRdb's version includes in-frame clones alone and lacks a portion of them. This sample has some 82,000 clones; about 97% occur once, and the top ten carry around 0.18%. What was sequenced was T cells isolated from PBMCs. These receptors were obtained from a human donor in good health. Each CDR3 is given with its conserved first and last residue. Each record gives: V gene, D gene, J gene, CDR3 protein. The D gene is left open where the match is weak.

V gene: TRBV4-2; D gene: TRBD2; J gene: TRBJ2-1; CDR3 protein: CASSQEGRLAGVSNEQFF
V gene: TRBV27; D gene: TRBD1; J gene: TRBJ1-5; CDR3 protein: CASSLSQGEQPQHF
V gene: TRBV6-5; D gene: -; J gene: TRBJ1-2; CDR3 protein: CASSYSGFLEGGYTF
V gene: TRBV6-5; D gene: -; J gene: TRBJ2-7; CDR3 protein: CASSYFGVGPYEQYF
V gene: TRBV7-2; D gene: TRBD1; J gene: TRBJ1-2; CDR3 protein: CASSPRQGSYGYTF
V gene: TRBV19; D gene: -; J gene: TRBJ2-7; CDR3 protein: CASGPGNYEQYF
V gene: TRBV29-1; D gene: TRBD1; J gene: TRBJ1-2; CDR3 protein: CSVTPDRDYGYTF
V gene: TRBV25-1; D gene: -; J gene: TRBJ1-5; CDR3 protein: CASSEYQAPEPQHF
V gene: TRBV18; D gene: -; J gene: TRBJ2-7; CDR3 protein: CASSPATGRYEQYF
V gene: TRBV28; D gene: -; J gene: TRBJ1-2; CDR3 protein: CASSLVREGYGYTF
V gene: TRBV4-1; D gene: TRBD2; J gene: TRBJ2-1; CDR3 protein: CASSQDRGGRLSSYNEQFF
V gene: TRBV9; D gene: -; J gene: TRBJ2-3; CDR3 protein: CASSVGASTDTQYF
V gene: TRBV4-1; D gene: TRBD2; J gene: TRBJ2-2; CDR3 protein: CASSQVEAGVNTGELFF
V gene: TRBV5-1; D gene: TRBD2; J gene: TRBJ2-1; CDR3 protein: CASSLLAGGSNEQFF
V gene: TRBV7-2; D gene: TRBD2; J gene: TRBJ2-1; CDR3 protein: CASSLDTGGIEQFF
V gene: TRBV11-2; D gene: -; J gene: TRBJ1-1; CDR3 protein: CASSPGSVNTEAFF
V gene: TRBV28; D gene: -; J gene: TRBJ2-7; CDR3 protein: CASSSGGYPYEQYF
V gene: TRBV4-1; D gene: TRBD1; J gene: TRBJ1-3; CDR3 protein: CASSPRDRGLRGNTIYF
V gene: TRBV27; D gene: -; J gene: TRBJ2-4; CDR3 protein: CASSLDRNIQYF
V gene: TRBV4-1; D gene: -; J gene: TRBJ2-3; CDR3 protein: CASSQVASADTQYF
V gene: TRBV19; D gene: -; J gene: TRBJ1-5; CDR3 protein: CASSMFGEAQHF
V gene: TRBV30; D gene: TRBD1; J gene: TRBJ1-5; CDR3 protein: CAWGRDRNQPQHF
V gene: TRBV2; D gene: TRBD2; J gene: TRBJ2-3; CDR3 protein: CASRPSGADTQYF
V gene: TRBV30; D gene: -; J gene: TRBJ1-1; CDR3 protein: CAWSSGRGTEAFF
V gene: TRBV28; D gene: TRBD2; J gene: TRBJ2-1; CDR3 protein: CASSEAGGPNEQFF
V gene: TRBV28; D gene: -; J gene: TRBJ1-6; CDR3 protein: CATTMPRGGSGPLHF
V gene: TRBV5-1; D gene: TRBD2; J gene: TRBJ2-7; CDR3 protein: CASSLMASGNYEQYF
V gene: TRBV27; D gene: TRBD2; J gene: TRBJ2-3; CDR3 protein: CASSFTLAGGTDTQYF
V gene: TRBV4-1; D gene: -; J gene: TRBJ2-5; CDR3 protein: CASSLIMGGETQYF
V gene: TRBV11-3; D gene: -; J gene: TRBJ2-7; CDR3 protein: CASSPESAVDEQYF
V gene: TRBV29-1; D gene: TRBD1; J gene: TRBJ1-1; CDR3 protein: CSVGDSNTEAFF
V gene: TRBV4-2; D gene: -; J gene: TRBJ2-1; CDR3 protein: CASSQESPYNEQFF
V gene: TRBV29-1; D gene: -; J gene: TRBJ2-5; CDR3 protein: CSVSLVQETQYF
V gene: TRBV5-1; D gene: -; J gene: TRBJ2-1; CDR3 protein: CASSLALDSFYNEQFF
V gene: TRBV10-3; D gene: -; J gene: TRBJ1-5; CDR3 protein: CAISESSGNQPQHF
V gene: TRBV29-1; D gene: -; J gene: TRBJ1-5; CDR3 protein: CSVLQGEAGQPQHF
V gene: TRBV5-1; D gene: TRBD1; J gene: TRBJ1-2; CDR3 protein: CASSSWTGFDGYTF
V gene: TRBV5-1; D gene: TRBD1; J gene: TRBJ1-4; CDR3 protein: CASSDEAGGGNEKLFF
V gene: TRBV10-3; D gene: TRBD2; J gene: TRBJ2-1; CDR3 protein: CAAAGGGNEQFF
V gene: TRBV5-1; D gene: -; J gene: TRBJ1-2; CDR3 protein: CASSLAREDYGYTF
V gene: TRBV6-4; D gene: TRBD1; J gene: TRBJ1-4; CDR3 protein: CASSDVAGGGEKLFF
V gene: TRBV13; D gene: -; J gene: TRBJ1-1; CDR3 protein: CASSLDTSNTEAFF
V gene: TRBV5-1; D gene: TRBD1; J gene: TRBJ1-1; CDR3 protein: CASSWRTGESTEAFF
V gene: TRBV5-4; D gene: TRBD1; J gene: TRBJ2-5; CDR3 protein: CASSRPLQGAGETQYF
V gene: TRBV9; D gene: TRBD1; J gene: TRBJ1-1; CDR3 protein: CASSAGQGHLDTEAFF
V gene: TRBV5-5; D gene: TRBD1; J gene: TRBJ1-5; CDR3 protein: CASSLTGGSNQPQHF
V gene: TRBV28; D gene: TRBD2; J gene: TRBJ2-1; CDR3 protein: CASTRLAPHEQFF
V gene: TRBV5-1; D gene: TRBD1; J gene: TRBJ2-2; CDR3 protein: CASSLTGGAYTGELFF
V gene: TRBV10-2; D gene: -; J gene: TRBJ2-7; CDR3 protein: CATATAGGDVYEQYF
V gene: TRBV27; D gene: -; J gene: TRBJ2-7; CDR3 protein: CASSSGNSYEQYF
V gene: TRBV30; D gene: -; J gene: TRBJ1-4; CDR3 protein: CAWSVFGSEKLFF
V gene: TRBV5-6; D gene: TRBD2; J gene: TRBJ2-4; CDR3 protein: CASSLELAGGQNIQYF
V gene: TRBV5-1; D gene: TRBD1; J gene: TRBJ2-7; CDR3 protein: CASSLAGTGTYEQYF
V gene: TRBV9; D gene: TRBD1; J gene: TRBJ2-6; CDR3 protein: CASSNRGRGANVLTF
V gene: TRBV5-4; D gene: -; J gene: TRBJ2-7; CDR3 protein: CASSLQNEQYF
V gene: TRBV2; D gene: TRBD1; J gene: TRBJ2-4; CDR3 protein: CASLIRGQGEGIQYF
V gene: TRBV5-5; D gene: TRBD2; J gene: TRBJ2-7; CDR3 protein: CASSLAAGAYEQYF
V gene: TRBV6-5; D gene: -; J gene: TRBJ2-2; CDR3 protein: CASSLQGPGELFF
V gene: TRBV7-9; D gene: -; J gene: TRBJ1-3; CDR3 protein: CASSLKGSSGNTIYF
V gene: TRBV7-7; D gene: -; J gene: TRBJ2-5; CDR3 protein: CASSLGGGAGETQYF